The next 3 T cell receptor beta chains were all read from a single sample in a study of T cell responses to AZD1222 COVID-19 vaccine. Repertoires were generated with immunoSEQ multiplex PCR, while TCRdb's copy carries only in-frame clones and drops some. Of 100,000 or so clones in the sample, 91% were seen once. Here the sequenced sample was peripheral blood, taken on day 0 of AZD1222 vaccination. Every receptor here comes from an adult in good health.

This CDR3 reads CASSLIQGGNSPLHF. The CDR3 nucleotides read TGTGCCAGCAGTTTGATTCAGGGCGGGAATTCACCCCTCCACTTT. The rearrangement joins TRBV27 to TRBJ1-6; D possibly corresponds to TRBD1 (5 bases). This CDR3 spans 15 amino acids. Deletions cut 3 bases from V and 7 bases from J, with 13 bases between. Germline V gene lookup returns CDR1 MNHEY and CDR2 SMNVEV (reference sequence).

This rearrangement joins TRBV19 to TRBJ2-3; the match to TRBD2 covers 8 bases. Germline V gene lookup returns CDR1 LNHDA and CDR2 SQIVND (reference sequence). The CDR3 is 15 amino acids. The junction had 5 bases not matched to a gene; V was cut back by 5 bases and J by 1 base. The CDR3 loop reads CASSSFSGGTDTQYF. In DNA, the CDR3 is TGTGCCAGTAGTTCCTTTAGCGGGGGCACAGATACGCAGTATTTT.

The rearrangement links TRBV12-3 or TRBV12-4 to TRBJ1-2; perhaps TRBD1 as D (6 bases). Trimming pared 6 bases from V and 3 bases from J, leaving 11 bases between. This CDR3 contains 13 residues. CDR3 sequence (DNA): TGTGCCAGCAGCCCCAGGGGTGACTATGGCTACACCTTC. Translation gives CASSPRGDYGYTF.